The entry below describes one T cell receptor (beta chain). Its antigen is as yet unknown. This sample is drawn from a study of cytomegalovirus exposure and HLA in healthy donors. General observations from the study: For most TCR sequences rarity was the rule, although some public TCRs occurred in many donors. In vitro work confirmed that a few CMV-associated chains recognize CMV antigens. Per a later analysis, 15,000 to 20,000 TCR beta sequences showed association with HLA alleles at 0.05 false discovery rate.

Germline assignment: CDR1 LNHDA and CDR2 SQIVND (reference sequence). This CDR3 has 13 amino acids. Trimming shortened V by 5 bases and J by 4 bases, and 9 bases separated the two germline ends. The PCR made use of 60 Vbeta and 13 Jbeta primers. Assay: immunoSEQ multiplex PCR; the TCRdb copy retains only in-frame clones and omits some. The table shows about 190,000 clones, with 65% to 85% occurring only once. Sequenced material: PBMCs. This TCR was recovered from a man aged 35 to 55 in good health and CMV-seropositive. The chain carries TRBV19 and TRBJ1-5; D call uncertain. The CDR3 nucleotides read TGTGCCAGTAGTTTCGAGTGGAATCAGCCCCAGCATTTT. This gives the protein CASSFEWNQPQHF.